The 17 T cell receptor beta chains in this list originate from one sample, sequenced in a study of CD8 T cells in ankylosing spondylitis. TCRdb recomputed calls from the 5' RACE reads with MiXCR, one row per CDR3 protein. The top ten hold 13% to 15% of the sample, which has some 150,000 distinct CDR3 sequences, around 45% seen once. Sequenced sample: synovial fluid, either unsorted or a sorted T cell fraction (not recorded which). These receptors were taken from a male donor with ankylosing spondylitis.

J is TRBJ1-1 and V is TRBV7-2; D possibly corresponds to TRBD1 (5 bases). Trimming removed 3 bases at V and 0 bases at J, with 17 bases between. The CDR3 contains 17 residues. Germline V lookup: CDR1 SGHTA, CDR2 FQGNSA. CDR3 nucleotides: TGTGCCAGCAGCTTGGCTAAACGGGGGGTGATGAACACTGAAGCTTTCTTT. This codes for CASSLAKRGVMNTEAFF.

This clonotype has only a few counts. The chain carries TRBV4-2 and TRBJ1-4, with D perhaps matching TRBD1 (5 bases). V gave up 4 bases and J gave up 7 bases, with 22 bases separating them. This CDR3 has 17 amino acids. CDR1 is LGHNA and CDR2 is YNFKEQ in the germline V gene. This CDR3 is CASSPGQGKRDAEKLFF. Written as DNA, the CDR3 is TGTGCCAGCAGCCCTGGCCAGGGCAAGAGGGATGCTGAAAAACTGTTTTTT.

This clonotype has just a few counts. The CDR3 DNA follows: TGTGCCAGCAGTAAGGGGACAGCAGATACGCAGTATTTT. This encodes CASSKGTADTQYF. The chain combines TRBV6-1 with TRBJ2-3; the match to TRBD1 covers 7 bases. CDR3 length: 13 residues. Per germline, CDR1 MNHNS and CDR2 SASEGT. J lost 4 bases, V lost 5 bases, and 3 bases had no gene match.

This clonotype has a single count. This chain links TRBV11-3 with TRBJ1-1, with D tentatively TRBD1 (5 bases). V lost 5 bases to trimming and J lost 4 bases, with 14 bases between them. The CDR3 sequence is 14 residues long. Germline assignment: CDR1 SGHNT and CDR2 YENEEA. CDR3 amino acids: CASSPRGYRTEAFF. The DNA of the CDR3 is TGTGCCAGCAGCCCTAGGGGCTATCGCACTGAAGCTTTCTTT.

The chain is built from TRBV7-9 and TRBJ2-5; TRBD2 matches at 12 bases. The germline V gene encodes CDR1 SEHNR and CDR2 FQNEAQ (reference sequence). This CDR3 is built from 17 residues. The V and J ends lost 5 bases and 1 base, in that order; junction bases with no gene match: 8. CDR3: CASSPRWTSGIQETQYF. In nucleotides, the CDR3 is TGTGCCAGCAGCCCCAGGTGGACTAGCGGGATCCAAGAGACCCAGTACTTC.

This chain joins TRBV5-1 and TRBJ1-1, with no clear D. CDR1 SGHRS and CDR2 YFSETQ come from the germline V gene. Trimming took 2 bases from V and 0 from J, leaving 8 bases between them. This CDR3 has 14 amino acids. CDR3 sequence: CASSFGPLNTEAFF. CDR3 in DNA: TGCGCCAGCAGCTTTGGGCCTCTGAACACTGAAGCTTTCTTT.

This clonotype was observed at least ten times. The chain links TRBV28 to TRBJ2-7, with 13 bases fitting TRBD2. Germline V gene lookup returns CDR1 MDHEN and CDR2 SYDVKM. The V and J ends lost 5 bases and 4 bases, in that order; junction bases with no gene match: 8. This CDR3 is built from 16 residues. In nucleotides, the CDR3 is TGTGCCAGCAGTCGATCCCCGACTAGCGGGGGGTACGAGCAGTACTTC. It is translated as CASSRSPTSGGYEQYF. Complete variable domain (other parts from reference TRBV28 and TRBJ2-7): DVKVTQSSRYLVKRTGEKVFLECVQDMDHENMFWYRQDPGLGLRLIYFSYDVKMKEKGDIPEGYSVSREKKERFSLILESASTNQTSMYLCASSRSPTSGGYEQYFGPGTRLTVT.

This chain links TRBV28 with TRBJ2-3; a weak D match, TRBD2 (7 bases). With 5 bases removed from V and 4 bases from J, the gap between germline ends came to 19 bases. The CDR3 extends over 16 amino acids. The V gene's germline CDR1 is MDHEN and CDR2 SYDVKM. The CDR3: CASSEITEGGPDTQYF. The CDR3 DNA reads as TGTGCCAGCAGTGAAATAACGGAGGGGGGGCCAGATACGCAGTATTTT. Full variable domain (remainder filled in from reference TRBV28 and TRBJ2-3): DVKVTQSSRYLVKRTGEKVFLECVQDMDHENMFWYRQDPGLGLRLIYFSYDVKMKEKGDIPEGYSVSREKKERFSLILESASTNQTSMYLCASSEITEGGPDTQYFGPGTRLTVL.

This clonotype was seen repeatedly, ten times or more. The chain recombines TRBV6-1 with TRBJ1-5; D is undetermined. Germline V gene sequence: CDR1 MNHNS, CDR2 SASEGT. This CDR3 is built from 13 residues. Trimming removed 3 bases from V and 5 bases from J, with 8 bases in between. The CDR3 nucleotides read TGTGCCAGCAGTGATCTACCCCATCAGCCCCAGCATTTT. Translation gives CASSDLPHQPQHF.

CDR3 protein: CASSLVGDRYSNQPQHF. The CDR3 DNA reads as TGTGCCAGCAGTTTGGTGGGGGACAGGTATAGCAATCAGCCCCAGCATTTT. The chain recombines TRBV12-3 or TRBV12-4 with TRBJ1-5, with TRBD1 identical over 8 bases. This CDR3 has 17 residues. V shed 3 bases, J shed 0 bases, and the junction held 7 bases outside the gene matches.

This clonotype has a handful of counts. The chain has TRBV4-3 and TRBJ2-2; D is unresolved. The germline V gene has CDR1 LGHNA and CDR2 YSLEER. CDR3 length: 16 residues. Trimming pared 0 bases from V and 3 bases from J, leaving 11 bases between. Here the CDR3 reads CASSQDLRIYTGELFF. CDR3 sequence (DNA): TGCGCCAGCAGCCAAGATCTGAGGATATACACCGGGGAGCTGTTTTTT.

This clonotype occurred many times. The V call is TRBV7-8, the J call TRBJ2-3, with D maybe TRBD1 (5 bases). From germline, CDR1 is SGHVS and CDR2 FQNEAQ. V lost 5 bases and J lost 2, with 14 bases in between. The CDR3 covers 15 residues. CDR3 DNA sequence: TGTGCCAGCAGCCGGCATCAGGGTCCCACAGATACGCAGTATTTT. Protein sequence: CASSRHQGPTDTQYF. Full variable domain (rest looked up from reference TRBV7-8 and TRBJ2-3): GAGVSQSPRYKVAKRGQDVALRCDPISGHVSLFWYQQALGQGPEFLTYFQNEAQLDKSGLPSDRFFAERPEGSVSTLKIQRTQQEDSAVYLCASSRHQGPTDTQYFGPGTRLTVL.

The CDR3 spells CASSWDGGSYNEQFF. CDR3 sequence (DNA): TGTGCCAGCAGCTGGGACGGAGGCTCCTACAATGAGCAGTTCTTC. The chain employs TRBV12-3 or TRBV12-4 and TRBJ2-1; D assignment may be TRBD1 or TRBD2 (5 bases each). This CDR3 spans 15 amino acids. Trimming took 6 bases from V and 0 from J, leaving 12 bases between them.

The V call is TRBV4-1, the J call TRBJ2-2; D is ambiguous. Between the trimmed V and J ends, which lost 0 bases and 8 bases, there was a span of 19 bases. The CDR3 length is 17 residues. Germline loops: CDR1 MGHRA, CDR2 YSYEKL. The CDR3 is CASSQDRAKYFRGELFF. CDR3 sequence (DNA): TGCGCCAGCAGCCAAGATAGGGCGAAATACTTTAGGGGGGAGCTGTTTTTT.

The CDR3 DNA reads as TGTGCCAGCAGCCAACCCACGTATGACACAGATACGCAGTATTTT. The encoded protein is CASSQPTYDTDTQYF. The J gene is TRBJ2-3, the V gene TRBV7-9; no reliable D call. Germline CDR1 SEHNR, CDR2 FQNEAQ (reference sequence). The CDR3 has 15 amino acids. The V and J ends lost 5 bases and 2 bases respectively, with 14 bases between them.

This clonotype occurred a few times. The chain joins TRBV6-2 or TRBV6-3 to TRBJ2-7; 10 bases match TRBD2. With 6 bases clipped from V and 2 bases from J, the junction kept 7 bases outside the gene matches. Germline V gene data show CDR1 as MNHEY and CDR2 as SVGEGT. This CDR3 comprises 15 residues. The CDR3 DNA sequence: TGTGCCAGCAGCGTCCTAGCGGGAGTAACCTACGAGCAGTACTTC. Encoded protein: CASSVLAGVTYEQYF.

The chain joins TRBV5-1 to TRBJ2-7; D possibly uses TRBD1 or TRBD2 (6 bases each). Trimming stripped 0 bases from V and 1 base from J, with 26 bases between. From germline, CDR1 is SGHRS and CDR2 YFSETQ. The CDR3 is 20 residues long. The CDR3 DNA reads TGCGCCAGCAGCTTGGTTGGGGGGCCCTTCTGGGGGCGGATATCCTACGAGCAGTACTTC. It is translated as CASSLVGGPFWGRISYEQYF.